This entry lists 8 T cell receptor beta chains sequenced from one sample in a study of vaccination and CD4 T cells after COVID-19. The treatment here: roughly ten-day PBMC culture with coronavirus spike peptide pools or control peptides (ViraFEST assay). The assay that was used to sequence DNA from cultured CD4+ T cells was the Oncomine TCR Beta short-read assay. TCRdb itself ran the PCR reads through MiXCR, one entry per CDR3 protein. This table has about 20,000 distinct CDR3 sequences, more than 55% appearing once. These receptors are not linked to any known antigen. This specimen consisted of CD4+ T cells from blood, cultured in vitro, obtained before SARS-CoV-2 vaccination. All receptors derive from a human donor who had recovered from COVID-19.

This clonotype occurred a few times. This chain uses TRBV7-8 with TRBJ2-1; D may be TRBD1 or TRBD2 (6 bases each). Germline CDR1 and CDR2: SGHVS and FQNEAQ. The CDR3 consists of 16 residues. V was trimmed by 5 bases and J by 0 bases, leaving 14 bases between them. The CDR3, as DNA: TGTGCCAGCAGCGCGGGACACCCAAGCTCCTACAATGAGCAGTTCTTC. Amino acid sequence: CASSAGHPSSYNEQFF.

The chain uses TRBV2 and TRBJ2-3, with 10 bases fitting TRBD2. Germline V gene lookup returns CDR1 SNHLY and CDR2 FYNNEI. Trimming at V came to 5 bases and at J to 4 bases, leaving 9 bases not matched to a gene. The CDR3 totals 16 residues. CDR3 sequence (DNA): TGTGCCAGCAGTCCGGGGCTAGCGGGAGACTCAGATACGCAGTATTTT. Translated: CASSPGLAGDSDTQYF. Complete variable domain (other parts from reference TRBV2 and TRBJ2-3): EPEVTQTPSHQVTQMGQEVILRCVPISNHLYFYWYRQILGQKVEFLVSFYNNEISEKSEIFDDQFSVERPDGSNFTLKIRSTKLEDSAMYFCASSPGLAGDSDTQYFGPGTRLTVL.

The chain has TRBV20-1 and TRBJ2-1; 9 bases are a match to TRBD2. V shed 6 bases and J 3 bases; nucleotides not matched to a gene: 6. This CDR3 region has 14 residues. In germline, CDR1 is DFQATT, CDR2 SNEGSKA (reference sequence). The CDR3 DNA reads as TGCAGTGCGGGGGCTAGCGGGAACTACAATGAGCAGTTCTTC. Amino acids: CSAGASGNYNEQFF.

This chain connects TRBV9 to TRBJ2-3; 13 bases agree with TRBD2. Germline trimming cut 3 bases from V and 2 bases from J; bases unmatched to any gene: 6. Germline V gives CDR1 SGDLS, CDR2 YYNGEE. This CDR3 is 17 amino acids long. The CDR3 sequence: CASSGTSGRAPTDTQYF. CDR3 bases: TGTGCCAGCAGCGGCACTAGCGGGAGGGCCCCCACAGATACGCAGTATTTT. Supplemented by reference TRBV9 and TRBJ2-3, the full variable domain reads DSGVTQTPKHLITATGQRVTLRCSPRSGDLSVYWYQQSLDQGLQFLIQYYNGEERAKGNILERFSAQQFPDLHSELNLSSLELGDSALYFCASSGTSGRAPTDTQYFGPGTRLTVL.

CDR3 amino acids: CASSRDNEKLFF. CDR3 DNA: TGTGCCAGCAGCCGAGACAATGAAAAACTGTTTTTT. The gene calls are TRBV11-2 and TRBJ1-4; D is ambiguous. CDR3 length: 12 residues. Looked up from germline, CDR1 is SGHAT and CDR2 is FQNNGV. V lost 5 bases, J lost 5 bases, and 6 bases lay in between.

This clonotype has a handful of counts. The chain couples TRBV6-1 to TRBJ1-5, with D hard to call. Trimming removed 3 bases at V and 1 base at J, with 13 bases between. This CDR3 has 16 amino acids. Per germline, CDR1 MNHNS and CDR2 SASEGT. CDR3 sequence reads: CASSDRIPRSNQPQHF. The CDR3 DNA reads TGTGCCAGCAGTGATCGGATCCCGCGGAGCAATCAGCCCCAGCATTTT.

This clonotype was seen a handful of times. The CDR3 reads CSAKLANQETQYF. CDR3 bases: TGCAGTGCCAAACTAGCCAACCAAGAGACCCAGTACTTC. The chain combines TRBV20-1 with TRBJ2-5; D may be TRBD2 (6 bases). Trimming took off 6 bases at V and 0 bases at J, with 11 bases between the two ends. Germline CDR1 is DFQATT and CDR2 is SNEGSKA (reference sequence). There are 13 residues in the CDR3.

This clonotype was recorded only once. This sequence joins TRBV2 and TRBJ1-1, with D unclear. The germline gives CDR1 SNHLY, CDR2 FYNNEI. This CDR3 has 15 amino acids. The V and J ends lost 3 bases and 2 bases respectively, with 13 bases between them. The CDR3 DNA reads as TGTGCCAGCAGTGATGGATCAATTCCTAACACTGAAGCTTTCTTT. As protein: CASSDGSIPNTEAFF.